The clone carrying this TCR beta chain was recorded at least ten times. This entry belongs to a study of T cells of healthy individuals. The germline V gene has CDR1 SGHNT and CDR2 YYREEE (reference sequence). Trimming stripped 0 bases from V and 7 bases from J, with 13 bases between. The CDR3 loop spans 14 amino acids. TCRdb re-analysed the 5' RACE reads in MiXCR, keeping a single row per CDR3 protein. The sample lists 60,000 to 75,000 distinct CDR3 sequences, 15% to 20% occurring once. The chain joins TRBV5-4 to TRBJ1-2, with D unclear. This clonotype was obtained from a human donor in good health. Here the CDR3 DNA reads TGTGCCAGCAGCTTGGATGGGTTACGGCGTGGCTACACCTTC. The encoded protein is CASSLDGLRRGYTF.